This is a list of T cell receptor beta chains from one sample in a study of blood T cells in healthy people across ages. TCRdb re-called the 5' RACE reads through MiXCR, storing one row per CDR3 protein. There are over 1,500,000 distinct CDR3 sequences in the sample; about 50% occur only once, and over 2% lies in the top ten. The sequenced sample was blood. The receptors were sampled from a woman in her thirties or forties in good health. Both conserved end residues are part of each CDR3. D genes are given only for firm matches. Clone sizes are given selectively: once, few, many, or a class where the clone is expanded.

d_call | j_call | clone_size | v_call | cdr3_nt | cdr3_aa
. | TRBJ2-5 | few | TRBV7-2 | TGTGCCAGCAGCTTAGTCCGGAGCCGGACCCAGTACTTC | CASSLVRSRTQYF
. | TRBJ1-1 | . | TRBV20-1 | TGCAGTGCCGTCCCCGTGGGTTTGGCTGAAGCTTTCTTT | CSAVPVGLAEAFF
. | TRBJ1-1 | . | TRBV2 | TGTGCCACCCGAGCGGGTTTCGACAACACTGAAGCTTTCTTT | CATRAGFDNTEAFF
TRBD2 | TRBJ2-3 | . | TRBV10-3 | TGTGCCATCAGTGAGTTTGGGGGGGGTCCGACAGACACGCAGTATTTT | CAISEFGGGPTDTQYF
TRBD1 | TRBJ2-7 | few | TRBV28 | TGTGCCAGGGACAGGGCCGAGCAGTACTTC | CARDRAEQYF
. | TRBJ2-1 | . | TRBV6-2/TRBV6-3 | TGTGCCAGCAGTCGAGGTGGGGTTGCAAATGAGCAGTTCTTC | CASSRGGVANEQFF
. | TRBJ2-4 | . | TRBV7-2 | TGTGCCAGCAGGGACTTCGGAAACATTCAGTACTTC | CASRDFGNIQYF
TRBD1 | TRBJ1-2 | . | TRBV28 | TGTGCCAGCAGTAGGGGGCTTTACTATGGCTACACCTTC | CASSRGLYYGYTF
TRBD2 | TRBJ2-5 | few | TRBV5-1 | TGTGCCAGCAGTCTTGCACTAGCGGGGAACCAAGAGACCCAGTACTTC | CASSLALAGNQETQYF
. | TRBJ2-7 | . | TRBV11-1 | TGTGCCAGCAGCTTAGGGCACGCGAGCTCCTACGAGCAGTACTTC | CASSLGHASSYEQYF
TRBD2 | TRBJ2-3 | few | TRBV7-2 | TGTGCCAGCAGCAATCCGACTAGCGGGGGGATTACAGATACGCAGTATTTT | CASSNPTSGGITDTQYF
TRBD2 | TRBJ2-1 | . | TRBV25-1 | TGTGCCAGCAGGGGCGGGGGAAAAGAGCAGTTCTTC | CASRGGGKEQFF
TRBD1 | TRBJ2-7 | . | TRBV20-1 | TGCAGTGCTAGAGGGGGGACAGGGTCAACCGAGCAGTACTTC | CSARGGTGSTEQYF
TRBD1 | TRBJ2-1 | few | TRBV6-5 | TGTGCCAGCAGTTCCGGGACAGTATACAATGAGCAGTTCTTC | CASSSGTVYNEQFF
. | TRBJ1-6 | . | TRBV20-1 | TGCAGTGCCAGGGCAGGGGCTTATAATTCACCCCTCCACTTT | CSARAGAYNSPLHF
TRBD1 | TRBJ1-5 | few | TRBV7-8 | TGTGCCAGCAGTCCCGGGACAGGGGGACTTATTAACAATCAGCCCCAGCATTTT | CASSPGTGGLINNQPQHF
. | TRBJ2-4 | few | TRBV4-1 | TGCGCCAGCAGCCAAGATTTCCAGGGTTTGGACATTCAGTACTTC | CASSQDFQGLDIQYF
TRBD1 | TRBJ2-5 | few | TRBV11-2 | TGTGCCAGCAGCACCCACAGGGGGCTTCAAGAGACCCAGTACTTC | CASSTHRGLQETQYF
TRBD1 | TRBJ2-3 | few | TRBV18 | TGTGCCAGCTCCGAAACAGGGGGTGAGGCAGATACGCAGTATTTT | CASSETGGEADTQYF
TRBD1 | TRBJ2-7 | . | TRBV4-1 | TGCGCCAGCAGCCGGACAGGGACGGAGTCCTGCGAGCAGTACTTC | CASSRTGTESCEQYF
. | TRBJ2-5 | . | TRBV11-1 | TGTGCCAGCAGCAGATCCCTACCGACTGCTCAAGAGACCCAGTACTTC | CASSRSLPTAQETQYF
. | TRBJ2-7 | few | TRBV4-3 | TGCGCCAGCAGCCAAGATCGCGGGAAGAGCTCCTACGAGCAGTACTTC | CASSQDRGKSSYEQYF
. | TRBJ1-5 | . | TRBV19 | TGTGCCAGTAGTATAACGCAGAATAGCAATCAGCCCCAGCATTTT | CASSITQNSNQPQHF
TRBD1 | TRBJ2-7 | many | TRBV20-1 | TGCAGTGCTAGGGAACAGGGGTACGAGCAGTACTTC | CSAREQGYEQYF
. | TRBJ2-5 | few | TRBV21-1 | TGTGCCAGCAGCAAAGCCGGGACAAGATTAGAGACCCAGTACTTC | CASSKAGTRLETQYF
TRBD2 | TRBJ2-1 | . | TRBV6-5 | TGTGCCAGCAGAAATAGCGGGGGGAACAATGAGCAGTTCTTC | CASRNSGGNNEQFF
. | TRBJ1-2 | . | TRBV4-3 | TGCGCCAGCAGCCAAGATTGGGGTAGGAGAGATGGCTACACCTTC | CASSQDWGRRDGYTF
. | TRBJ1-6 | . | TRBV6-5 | TGTGCCAGCAGTTACTCCCCGGAAGGGGATTCACCCCTCCACTTT | CASSYSPEGDSPLHF
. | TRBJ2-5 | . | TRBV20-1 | TGCAGTCGTATACCGGGACAAGAAGAGACCCAGTACTTC | CSRIPGQEETQYF
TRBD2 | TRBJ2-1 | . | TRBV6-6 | TGTGCCAGCAGGAGCTCGGGAGGGAACAATGAGCAGTTCTTC | CASRSSGGNNEQFF
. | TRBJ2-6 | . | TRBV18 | TGTGCCAGCTCACCGCAGGGGCCCAACTCTGGGGCCAACGTCCTGACTTTC | CASSPQGPNSGANVLTF
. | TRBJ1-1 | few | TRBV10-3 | TGTGCCATCAGTGAGTCGAAGCCTAGTGAAGCTTTCTTT | CAISESKPSEAFF
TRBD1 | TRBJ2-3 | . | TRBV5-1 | TGCGCCAGCAGACAACAGGGGAATACGCAGTATTTT | CASRQQGNTQYF
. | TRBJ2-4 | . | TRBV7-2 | TGTGCCAGCAGCAGACCCGGGACGGTCTCCTACGAGCGGTACTTC | CASSRPGTVSYERYF
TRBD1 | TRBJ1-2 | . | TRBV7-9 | TGTGCCAGCAGCCGAAAAGACCGGACAGGGATAGGTGCGTGGGGCTACACCTTC | CASSRKDRTGIGAWGYTF
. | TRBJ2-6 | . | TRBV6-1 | TGTGCCAGCACCGATACAGGTGCTCCCGGGCTAAACTCTGGGGCCAACGTCCTGACTTTC | CASTDTGAPGLNSGANVLTF
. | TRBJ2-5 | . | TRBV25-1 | TGTGCCAGCAGTGAATATGTCGGGACAAAAAAAGAGACCCAGTACTTC | CASSEYVGTKKETQYF
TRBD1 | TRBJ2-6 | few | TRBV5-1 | TGCGCCAGCAGCCTTAATCCGGGACAGGGGGCTGGGGCCAACGTCCTGACTTTC | CASSLNPGQGAGANVLTF
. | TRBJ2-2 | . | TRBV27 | TGTGCCAGCAGTCCACAGGTTTTCTACACCGGGGAGCTGTTTTTT | CASSPQVFYTGELFF
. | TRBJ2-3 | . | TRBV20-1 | TGCAGTGCTCCTGATGCTCAGCGGGTGGGGGATACGCAGTATTTT | CSAPDAQRVGDTQYF
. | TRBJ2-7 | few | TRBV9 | TGTGCCAGCAGCGTAGGGGACCTGGGGGAGCAGTACTTC | CASSVGDLGEQYF
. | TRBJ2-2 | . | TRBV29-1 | TGCAGCGTTGTTGTCAGCCTTAAGGCCGGGGAGCTGTTTTTT | CSVVVSLKAGELFF
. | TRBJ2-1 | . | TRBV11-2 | TGTGCCAGCAGCCCCAAGGGTCGGGGTGACAATGAGCGGTTCTTC | CASSPKGRGDNERFF
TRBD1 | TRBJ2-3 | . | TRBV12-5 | TGTGCTAGTGTCCGGGACAGCCAACGGTACGATACGCAGTATTTT | CASVRDSQRYDTQYF
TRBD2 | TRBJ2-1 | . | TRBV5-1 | TGCGCCAGCAGCTCGGGACTAGCGGGGCGAACCTACAATGAGCAGTTCTTC | CASSSGLAGRTYNEQFF
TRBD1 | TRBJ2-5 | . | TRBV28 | TGTGCCAGCTACAGGGGCGGGGAGACCCAGTACTTC | CASYRGGETQYF
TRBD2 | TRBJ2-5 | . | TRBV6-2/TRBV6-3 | TGTGCCAGCAGTTACGGGGCTAGCGGGGCCCAAGAGACCCAGTACTTC | CASSYGASGAQETQYF
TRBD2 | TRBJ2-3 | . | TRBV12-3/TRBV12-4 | TGTGCCAGCAGTTTAGAACTAGCGGGGGGGCCCACAGATACGCAGTATTTT | CASSLELAGGPTDTQYF
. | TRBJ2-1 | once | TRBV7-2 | TGTGCCAGCAGCTTAGCTCAACTATCAAACAATGAGCAGTTCTTC | CASSLAQLSNNEQFF
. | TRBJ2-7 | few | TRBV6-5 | TGTGCCAGCAGCCCTGGACACGTCTACGAGCAGTACTTC | CASSPGHVYEQYF
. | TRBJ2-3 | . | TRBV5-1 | TGCGCCAGCAGCTTCCGCGGCCCAGGCACAGATACGCAGTATTTT | CASSFRGPGTDTQYF